The 23 T cell receptor beta chains in this list originate from one sample, sequenced in a study of blood T cell repertoires in COVID-19. Sequencing was performed with immunoSEQ multiplex PCR; in TCRdb, only in-frame clones are kept and a portion is missing. The data hold about 42,000 clones, with roughly 87% observed a single time. The specimen was peripheral blood. All receptors derive from a woman aged 80 or over in a cohort sampled during active or convalescent COVID-19.

This chain uses TRBV6-6 with TRBJ2-1, with D tentatively TRBD2 (5 bases). Germline V gene data show CDR1 as MNHNY and CDR2 as SVGAGI (reference sequence). V was clipped by 7 bases and J by 7 bases, with 14 bases between them. This CDR3 has 13 residues. CDR3 amino acids: CASKSPTGNEQFF. The CDR3 bases are TGTGCCAGCAAGTCACCCACGGGGAATGAGCAGTTCTTC.

V is TRBV11-3 and J is TRBJ2-7, with a tentative D call TRBD2 (6 bases). The CDR3 sequence is 16 residues long. V was shortened by 0 bases and J by 7 bases, with 19 bases between the two germline ends. The germline gives CDR1 SGHNT, CDR2 YENEEA. CDR3 DNA: TGTGCCAGCAGCTTAGAACCGACTAGGAGGACGTGGGAGCAGTACTTC. This encodes CASSLEPTRRTWEQYF.

The chain combines TRBV5-1 with TRBJ2-7; 13 nucleotides align to TRBD2. This CDR3 region has 15 residues. V dropped 5 bases and J dropped 7; count of bases not matched to a gene: 9. The germline gives CDR1 SGHRS, CDR2 YFSETQ. The CDR3 nucleotides read TGCGCCAGCAGAGACGGACTAGCGGGAGTGAAGGAGCAGTACTTC. It is translated as CASRDGLAGVKEQYF.

The V gene is TRBV4-1, the J gene TRBJ1-6; D uncertain. The CDR3 is 15 residues long. V was clipped by 1 base and J by 8 bases, with 12 bases between them. Germline CDR1 reads MGHRA; CDR2 reads YSYEKL. The CDR3 is CASSQGVAEHSPLHF. The DNA for the CDR3 is TGCGCCAGCAGCCAAGGGGTCGCGGAGCATTCACCCCTCCACTTT.

V usage is TRBV5-1 and J usage is TRBJ2-3, with D perhaps TRBD1 (5 bases). V shed 0 bases and J shed 1 base, with 9 bases lying between them. This CDR3 region has 15 residues. The germline gives CDR1 SGHRS, CDR2 YFSETQ. The CDR3 DNA is TGCGCCAGCAGCTTGGCCAAACAGGGCACAGATACGCAGTATTTT. Its translation: CASSLAKQGTDTQYF. Full variable domain (missing parts from reference TRBV5-1 and TRBJ2-3): KAGVTQTPRYLIKTRGQQVTLSCSPISGHRSVSWYQQTPGQGLQFLFEYFSETQRNKGNFPGRFSGRQFSNSRSEMNVSTLELGDSALYLCASSLAKQGTDTQYFGPGTRLTVL.

The chain joins TRBV4-1 to TRBJ1-2; TRBD1 aligns across 11 bases. J lost 8 bases, V lost 3 bases, and 11 bases had no gene match. The CDR3 has 16 amino acids. Germline V gene lookup returns CDR1 MGHRA and CDR2 YSYEKL. This chain's CDR3 is CASSHPGRDRGGGYTF. CDR3 nucleotide sequence: TGCGCCAGCAGCCACCCCGGGAGGGACAGGGGGGGCGGCTACACCTTC.

In its sample, this clone was seen a few times. The conserved phenylalanine or tryptophan normally closing the CDR3 is absent here, so this likely arose from a read error. No DNA is shown, since the ends of the CDR3 on it are uncertain; the CDR3 is the one TCRdb lists. This rearrangement joins TRBV3-1 (or the pseudogene TRBV3-2) to TRBJ1-6. The CDR3 adds up to 11 amino acids, both ends counted. CDR1 LGHDT and CDR2 YNNKEL come from the germline V gene (reference sequence). CDR3 loop: CASSQSTRRPY.

The V call is TRBV10-3, the J call TRBJ1-5, with D tentatively TRBD1 (5 bases). Germline assignment: CDR1 ENHRY and CDR2 SYGVKD. Trimming removed 4 bases at V and 6 bases at J, with 19 bases between. CDR3 length equals 16 residues. In nucleotides, the CDR3 is TGTGCCATCAGTGGGGGCGGTACGGAACGAGGTCAGCCCCAGCATTTT. As protein: CAISGGGTERGQPQHF.

The CDR3 region has the DNA TGTGCCAGCAGCTTCCTCCGACTAGCGGGGTCCACCGGGGAGCTGTTTTTT. It is translated as CASSFLRLAGSTGELFF. V usage is TRBV7-2 and J usage is TRBJ2-2; TRBD2 agrees at 11 bases. J gave up 4 bases and V 3 bases, and 7 bases lay outside the gene matches. Germline CDR1 is SGHTA and CDR2 is FQGNSA. This CDR3 is 17 amino acids long.

This clone was seen just once. This chain uses TRBV6-1 with TRBJ1-2; D is unclear. The ends were cut back, 4 bases at V and 3 bases at J, with 21 bases in the middle. Germline loops: CDR1 MNHNS, CDR2 SASEGT. The CDR3 loop spans 17 amino acids. CDR3: CASSVSGVLGRDYGYTF. The CDR3 DNA reads as TGTGCCAGCAGTGTTAGTGGGGTCTTGGGGAGGGACTATGGCTACACCTTC.

This clone has just a few counts. The chain uses TRBV2 and TRBJ1-6; the D gene is possibly TRBD1 (6 bases). Trimming shortened V by 4 bases and J by 9 bases, and 16 bases separated the two germline ends. The CDR3 spans 15 residues. CDR1 and CDR2 (germline): SNHLY, FYNNEI. Written as DNA, the CDR3 is TGTGCCAGCAGTGGTAGTGGGACAACGCCTTCACCCCTCCACTTT. Translation: CASSGSGTTPSPLHF.

The CDR3 nucleotides read TGTGCCAGCAGGGTCAGGGGCACTGAAGCTTTCTTT. This codes for CASRVRGTEAFF. This chain uses TRBV2 with TRBJ1-1; possible D gene TRBD1, 6 bases. In germline, CDR1 is SNHLY, CDR2 FYNNEI. There are 12 residues in the CDR3. V was clipped by 6 bases and J by 4 bases, with 9 bases between them.

This sequence joins TRBV3-1 (or the pseudogene TRBV3-2) and TRBJ2-2; D is uncertain. This CDR3 comprises 14 residues. The V end lost 4 bases, the J end lost 6 bases, and 12 bases lay between the germline ends. Germline V gives CDR1 LGHDT, CDR2 YNNKEL (reference sequence). CDR3 nucleotides: TGTGCCAGCAGCCCGGGTGTAAACGCCGGGGAGCTGTTTTTT. It is translated as CASSPGVNAGELFF.

With respect to this clone: The same CDR3 can be traced to other DNA sequences in this sample. The chain couples TRBV12-3 or TRBV12-4 to TRBJ1-1; D is unresolved. V was pared by 5 bases and J by 5 bases, with 6 bases between. The CDR3 has 11 residues. The CDR3 is CASSPGTEAFF. CDR3 DNA: TGTGCCAGCAGTCCCGGGACTGAAGCTTTCTTT.

This clone came up once. V usage is TRBV3-1 (or the pseudogene TRBV3-2) and J usage is TRBJ2-2; tentative D call: TRBD2 (5 bases). Germline CDR1 reads LGHDT; CDR2 reads YNNKEL (reference sequence). The V end lost 4 bases, the J end lost 5 bases, and 17 bases lay between the germline ends. This CDR3 has 16 amino acids. CDR3 region: CASSPGASPGTGELFF. The CDR3 bases are TGTGCCAGCAGCCCAGGAGCGTCCCCGGGGACCGGGGAGCTGTTTTTT.

The chain carries TRBV3-1 (or the pseudogene TRBV3-2) and TRBJ1-5, with D possibly matching TRBD1 (5 bases). The V end was cut by 0 bases, the J end by 1 base, with 25 bases between. The CDR3 runs 21 residues. Per germline, CDR1 LGHDT and CDR2 YNNKEL (reference sequence). The CDR3 sequence: CASSQDGGDGPVVISNQPQHF. The CDR3 DNA sequence: TGTGCCAGCAGCCAAGACGGGGGGGACGGCCCAGTAGTCATAAGCAATCAGCCCCAGCATTTT.

This clone was found once. The chain combines TRBV10-2 with TRBJ2-3; 8 nucleotides match TRBD2. Germline lookup yields CDR1 WSHSY and CDR2 SAAADI. The CDR3 totals 18 residues. V trimming: 4 bases; J trimming: 0 bases; junction bases outside the gene matches: 12. DNA of the CDR3: TGCGCCAGCAGTGTGGGGTGGAGCGGGAGAAAAAGCACAGATACGCAGTATTTT. Encoded protein: CASSVGWSGRKSTDTQYF.

The gene calls are TRBV9 and TRBJ1-1, with D possibly matching TRBD1 (5 bases). Trimming cost V 1 base and J 4 bases, with 11 bases left between them. The length of the CDR3 is 14 residues. Germline V gene data show CDR1 as SGDLS and CDR2 as YYNGEE. In DNA, the CDR3 is TGTGCCAGCAGCGTATTAGGGGAGGCCACTGAAGCTTTCTTT. This translates into CASSVLGEATEAFF.

The genes are TRBV6-4 and TRBJ1-1, with D perhaps TRBD1 (5 bases). CDR1 is MRHNA, CDR2 SNTAGT, per germline. This CDR3 is built from 13 residues. Trimming took off 2 bases at V and 7 bases at J, with 11 bases between the two ends. The CDR3 protein is CASSDHEQGEAFF. Here the CDR3 DNA reads TGTGCCAGCAGTGACCACGAGCAGGGTGAAGCTTTCTTT.

The chain carries TRBV10-1 and TRBJ1-1; D is unclear. The CDR3 length is 14 residues. Between the trimmed V and J ends, which lost 4 bases and 1 base, there was a span of 10 bases. Germline CDR1 and CDR2: WNHNN and SYGVQD (reference sequence). The CDR3 bases are TGCGCCAGCAGTGGTCCGGGAACGAACACTGAAGCTTTCTTT. Its protein is CASSGPGTNTEAFF.

The chain employs TRBV7-8 and TRBJ2-3, with D unresolved. The CDR3 runs 15 residues. Germline CDR1 reads SGHVS; CDR2 reads FQNEAQ. Between the trimmed V and J ends, which lost 5 bases and 3 bases, there was a span of 15 bases. In DNA form, the CDR3 reads TGTGCCAGCAGCCCACCTCCCCGCCGGACAGATACGCAGTATTTT. Residues: CASSPPPRRTDTQYF.

The chain has TRBV7-9 and TRBJ2-1; unclear D gene. Deletions cut 1 base from V and 12 bases from J, with 13 bases between. Germline CDR1 SEHNR, CDR2 FQNEAQ (reference sequence). The CDR3 has 13 residues. The CDR3 loop is CASSLGDSQRQFF. DNA of the CDR3: TGTGCCAGCAGCTTAGGAGACTCACAAAGGCAGTTCTTC.

The V call is TRBV12-3 or TRBV12-4, the J call TRBJ1-1; tentative D call: TRBD1 (6 bases). CDR3 length: 13 residues. Trimming pared 1 base from V and 4 bases from J, leaving 7 bases between. This CDR3 is CASSLGGGTEAFF. For the CDR3, the DNA is TGTGCCAGCAGTTTAGGAGGGGGCACTGAAGCTTTCTTT.